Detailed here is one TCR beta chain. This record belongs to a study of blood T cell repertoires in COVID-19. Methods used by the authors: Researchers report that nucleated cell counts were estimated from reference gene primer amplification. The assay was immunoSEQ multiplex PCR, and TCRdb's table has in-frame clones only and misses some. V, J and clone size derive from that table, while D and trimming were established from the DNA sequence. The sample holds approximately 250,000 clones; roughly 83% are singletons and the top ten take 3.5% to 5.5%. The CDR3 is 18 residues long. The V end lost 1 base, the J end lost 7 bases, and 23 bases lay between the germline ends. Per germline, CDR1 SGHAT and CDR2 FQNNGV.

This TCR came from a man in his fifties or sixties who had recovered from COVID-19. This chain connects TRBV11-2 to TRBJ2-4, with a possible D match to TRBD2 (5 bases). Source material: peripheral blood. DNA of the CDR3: TGTGCCAGCAGCTTAGGGTCTAGGGCTAGCCGGGGAAGCAACATTCAGTACTTC. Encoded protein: CASSLGSRASRGSNIQYF.